Listed below are T cell receptor beta chains from one sample, sequenced in a study of T cells in Graves' hyperthyroidism and ophthalmopathy. TCRdb itself ran the multiplex PCR reads through MiXCR, one entry per CDR3 protein. The data contain about 480,000 distinct CDR3 sequences, approximately 14% of them singletons. Sequencing was carried out using blood. These receptors originate from a young woman with Graves' hyperthyroidism. CDR3s include the opening cysteine and the closing phenylalanine or tryptophan. The order of the fields is clone size, V gene, J gene, CDR3 protein. Not all rows give a size; the values are once, few, many and, for expanded clones, a class.

abundance: .; v_gene: TRBV11-1; j_gene: TRBJ2-1; CDR3aa: CASSWGTSGSGEQFF
abundance: few; v_gene: TRBV20-1; j_gene: TRBJ2-1; CDR3aa: CSARISGRNNEQFF
abundance: many; v_gene: TRBV6-1; j_gene: TRBJ1-1; CDR3aa: CASRSGGMNTEAFF
abundance: few; v_gene: TRBV6-5; j_gene: TRBJ1-1; CDR3aa: CASSYSAGQNTEAFF
abundance: many; v_gene: TRBV12-3/TRBV12-4; j_gene: TRBJ2-3; CDR3aa: CASSFTADTQYF
abundance: .; v_gene: TRBV6-2/TRBV6-3; j_gene: TRBJ2-1; CDR3aa: CASTRTSGLDEQFF
abundance: many; v_gene: TRBV7-3; j_gene: TRBJ1-1; CDR3aa: CASSLQVNTEAFF
abundance: many; v_gene: TRBV12-3/TRBV12-4; j_gene: TRBJ2-2; CDR3aa: CASRGEVHGELFF
abundance: few; v_gene: TRBV6-2/TRBV6-3; j_gene: TRBJ2-3; CDR3aa: CASNPGLVSTDTQYF
abundance: .; v_gene: TRBV20-1; j_gene: TRBJ2-6; CDR3aa: CSARDWVPLWREVTGANVLTF
abundance: many; v_gene: TRBV12-3/TRBV12-4; j_gene: TRBJ1-4; CDR3aa: CATSVDRRNEKLFF
abundance: many; v_gene: TRBV12-3/TRBV12-4; j_gene: TRBJ2-3; CDR3aa: CASRGTDTQYF
abundance: few; v_gene: TRBV5-1; j_gene: TRBJ1-2; CDR3aa: CASSFYLGYGYTF
abundance: .; v_gene: TRBV9; j_gene: TRBJ2-1; CDR3aa: CASSARDGGYNEQFF
abundance: few; v_gene: TRBV20-1; j_gene: TRBJ1-2; CDR3aa: CSARARGAYGYTF
abundance: few; v_gene: TRBV25-1; j_gene: TRBJ2-5; CDR3aa: CASSPPDRVRETQYF
abundance: many; v_gene: TRBV30; j_gene: TRBJ1-2; CDR3aa: CAWSDAPGTDYGYTF
abundance: .; v_gene: TRBV30; j_gene: TRBJ1-5; CDR3aa: CAWSTPLYTLRDQPQHF
abundance: many; v_gene: TRBV6-1; j_gene: TRBJ1-1; CDR3aa: CASRTHLNTEAFF
abundance: many; v_gene: TRBV29-1; j_gene: TRBJ2-7; CDR3aa: CSARPGTRSEQYF
abundance: few; v_gene: TRBV19; j_gene: TRBJ1-5; CDR3aa: CATYDSSNQPQHF
abundance: .; v_gene: TRBV19; j_gene: TRBJ1-5; CDR3aa: CASMGGLGQPQHF
abundance: .; v_gene: TRBV3-1; j_gene: TRBJ1-5; CDR3aa: CASSQGDREGQPQHF
abundance: many; v_gene: TRBV18; j_gene: TRBJ2-1; CDR3aa: CASSWPAGGTYNEQFF
abundance: .; v_gene: TRBV29-1; j_gene: TRBJ1-1; CDR3aa: CSVHQGAYTEAFF
abundance: few; v_gene: TRBV20-1; j_gene: TRBJ1-5; CDR3aa: CSARTGGNQPQHF
abundance: many; v_gene: TRBV5-1; j_gene: TRBJ2-3; CDR3aa: CASRSGLAASTDTQYF
abundance: many; v_gene: TRBV2; j_gene: TRBJ2-7; CDR3aa: CASAVGRGSYEQYF
abundance: many; v_gene: TRBV2; j_gene: TRBJ1-2; CDR3aa: CASRGQGAYYGYTF
abundance: .; v_gene: TRBV7-8; j_gene: TRBJ1-1; CDR3aa: CASSLVRITEAFF
abundance: few; v_gene: TRBV5-5; j_gene: TRBJ1-4; CDR3aa: CASVLNEKLFF
abundance: many; v_gene: TRBV11-2; j_gene: TRBJ1-2; CDR3aa: CASSWDRTGGYTF
abundance: many; v_gene: TRBV7-8; j_gene: TRBJ1-1; CDR3aa: CASSLGKVNTEAFF
abundance: many; v_gene: TRBV6-5; j_gene: TRBJ1-1; CDR3aa: CASSYSSGRLGTEAFF
abundance: many; v_gene: TRBV12-3/TRBV12-4; j_gene: TRBJ2-7; CDR3aa: CASSFGTGGNEQYF
abundance: many; v_gene: TRBV5-6; j_gene: TRBJ1-1; CDR3aa: CASSLLQGYTEAFF
abundance: few; v_gene: TRBV5-6; j_gene: TRBJ2-3; CDR3aa: CASSWDFLPPTDTQYF
abundance: .; v_gene: TRBV12-3/TRBV12-4; j_gene: TRBJ1-5; CDR3aa: CASSSFGGGSNQPQHF
abundance: many; v_gene: TRBV12-3/TRBV12-4; j_gene: TRBJ2-2; CDR3aa: CASAWREGGELFF
abundance: .; v_gene: TRBV29-1; j_gene: TRBJ1-1; CDR3aa: CSVEGTLRAEAFF
abundance: many; v_gene: TRBV9; j_gene: TRBJ2-2; CDR3aa: CASSVSVLGSGELFF
abundance: .; v_gene: TRBV6-2/TRBV6-3; j_gene: TRBJ2-6; CDR3aa: CASSYSRDRGSGANVLTF
abundance: .; v_gene: TRBV18; j_gene: TRBJ2-3; CDR3aa: CASSQRTGLGTDTQYF
abundance: .; v_gene: TRBV20-1; j_gene: TRBJ1-1; CDR3aa: CSARRPGSGTEAFF